These 32 T cell receptor beta chains share one sample of origin, sequenced in a study of breast tumors, draining lymph nodes, adjacent tissues. Axillary draining lymph nodes of breast cancer patients supplied the node samples. TCRdb reanalysed the multiplex PCR reads using MiXCR and keeps one entry per CDR3 protein. The data contain some 170,000 distinct CDR3 sequences, 30% to 35% of them seen just once; the ten biggest clones take up approximately 3.9%. The sample taken for sequencing was axillary lymph node tissue. The receptors were gathered from a female donor with breast cancer. Some clones in this sample may be carry-over from other donors' samples.

This clonotype was observed many times. The genes are TRBV4-2 and TRBJ2-1; TRBD2 matches 9 bases. The trim removed 0 bases at V and 13 bases at J, leaving 16 bases unmatched. The CDR3 loop spans 17 amino acids. Per the germline V gene, CDR1 is LGHNA and CDR2 is YNFKEQ. The CDR3 bases are TGTGCCAGCAGCCAAGACCCCCGGGTGGGAGCGGGAGGAGACCAGTTCTTC. Protein sequence: CASSQDPRVGAGGDQFF.

Many counts were recorded for this clonotype. The rearrangement joins TRBV28 to TRBJ1-6; unclear D gene. V was clipped by 3 bases and J by 4 bases, with 7 bases between them. The CDR3 contains 14 residues. Germline V CDR1 and CDR2: MDHEN, SYDVKM. This CDR3 is CASSFGGYNSPLHF. DNA for the CDR3: TGTGCCAGCAGTTTTGGCGGGTATAATTCACCCCTCCACTTT. Drawing the rest from reference TRBV28 and TRBJ1-6, the complete variable domain is DVKVTQSSRYLVKRTGEKVFLECVQDMDHENMFWYRQDPGLGLRLIYFSYDVKMKEKGDIPEGYSVSREKKERFSLILESASTNQTSMYLCASSFGGYNSPLHFGNGTRLTVT.

V and J are TRBV9 and TRBJ1-1; D is unclear. Trimming took off 0 bases at V and 1 base at J, with 4 bases between the two ends. From germline, CDR1 is SGDLS and CDR2 YYNGEE. The CDR3 covers 13 residues. This chain's CDR3 is CASSVAPNTEAFF. CDR3 sequence (DNA): TGTGCCAGCAGCGTAGCCCCGAACACTGAAGCTTTCTTT.

The J gene is TRBJ1-1, the V gene TRBV7-9, with a weak D call TRBD1 (5 bases). Germline V gives CDR1 SEHNR, CDR2 FQNEAQ (reference sequence). Trimming left V 6 bases short and J 1 base short, with 12 bases between. The CDR3 loop spans 14 amino acids. This CDR3 is CASRDRNENTEAFF. The CDR3 DNA is TGTGCCAGCAGAGACAGAAATGAGAACACTGAAGCTTTCTTT.

This clonotype was seen at least ten times. The DNA for the CDR3 is TGTGCCAGCAGCTTAGTTTACACCGGGGAGCTGTTTTTT. It encodes CASSLVYTGELFF. The chain uses TRBV11-3 and TRBJ2-2; D is unclear. The CDR3 covers 13 residues. Germline lookup yields CDR1 SGHNT and CDR2 YENEEA. V was pared by 1 base and J by 3 bases, with 3 bases between.

As concerns this clonotype: This may arise from a read error, as a much more abundant clone is one base away. V gene TRBV5-6 combines with J gene TRBJ2-6; either TRBD1 or TRBD2 may fit D (6 bases each). CDR1 is SGHDT, CDR2 YYEEEE, per germline. V dropped 0 bases and J dropped 1 base, with 8 bases sitting between them. This CDR3 region has 16 residues. The CDR3 sequence is CASSLAGASGANVLTF. CDR3 coding DNA: TGTGCCAGCAGCTTGGCGGGGGCATCTGGGGCCAACGTCCTGACTTTC.

This clonotype appeared a single time. A much larger clone lies a single base off, so this may be a read error. The CDR3 nucleotides read TGTGCCAGCAGTACATGGGCGCGCGATGAGCAGTTCTTC. Translating gives CASSTWARDEQFF. This chain connects TRBV27 to TRBJ2-1; D remains ambiguous. CDR3 length: 13 residues. V dropped 5 bases and J dropped 8 bases, with 13 bases sitting between them. The V gene's germline CDR1 is MNHEY and CDR2 SMNVEV (reference sequence).

This clonotype was detected many times. The chain recombines TRBV12-3 or TRBV12-4 with TRBJ1-3; 7 bases line up with TRBD1. Trimming cost V 6 bases and J 5 bases; bases outside gene matches: 4. This CDR3 contains 13 residues. CDR3 sequence (DNA): TGTGCCAGCAGCCAGACAGGGAGAAACACCATATATTTT. Translating gives CASSQTGRNTIYF.

Turning to this clonotype: A read error may be the cause here, since a much bigger clone is one base away. V gene TRBV20-1 combines with J gene TRBJ2-5; TRBD2 matches 10 bases. J lost 5 bases, V lost 6 bases, and 27 bases had no gene match. This CDR3 contains 20 residues. Germline V gene data show CDR1 as DFQATT and CDR2 as SNEGSKA (reference sequence). The CDR3 is CSALRSGLAAGPIFCETQYF. CDR3 bases: TGCAGTGCCCTAAGGTCCGGACTAGCGGCAGGGCCGATTTTTTGTGAGACCCAGTACTTC.

This clonotype has only a few counts. A much larger clone lies a single base off, so this may be a read error. The gene calls are TRBV7-9 and TRBJ1-2, with 7 nucleotides matching TRBD1. The CDR3 consists of 16 residues. The germline CDR1 and CDR2 sequences are SEHNR and FQNEAQ (reference sequence). The CDR3 reads CASSLDRGNMNYGHTF. CDR3 DNA sequence: TGTGCCAGCAGCTTAGACAGGGGTAATATGAACTATGGCCACACCTTC.

This clonotype was seen repeatedly, ten times or more. Germline is not matched at one junction end, which may reflect a read error. This chain connects TRBV7-2 to TRBJ2-2, with D tentatively TRBD2 (5 bases). CDR3 length: 13 residues. Germline loops: CDR1 SGHTA, CDR2 FQGNSA. The CDR3 protein is CASSLAVAGELFF. In nucleotides, the CDR3 is TGTGCCAGCAGCCTAGCAGTTGCTGGGGAGCTGTTTTTT. The full variable domain, its missing parts supplied by reference TRBV7-2 and TRBJ2-2, is GAGVSQSPSNKVTEKGKDVELRCDPISGHTALYWYRQSLGQGLEFLIYFQGNSAPDKSGLPSDRFSAERTGGSVSTLTIQRTQQEDSAVYLCASSLAVAGELFFGEGSRLTVL.

The V call is TRBV3-1, the J call TRBJ2-3; the D gene could be TRBD1 or TRBD2 (5 bases each). The CDR3 length is 13 residues. CDR1 is LGHDT and CDR2 is YNNKEL in the germline V gene (reference sequence). Between the trimmed V and J ends, which lost 3 bases and 6 bases, there was a span of 10 bases. The CDR3 sequence: CASSQGPLDTQYF. The CDR3 bases are TGTGCCAGCAGCCAGGGACCCCTGGATACGCAGTATTTT.

This clonotype was seen more than once but under ten times. This chain joins TRBV5-8 and TRBJ1-1; a weak D match, TRBD1 (6 bases). There are 15 residues in the CDR3. Germline CDR1 and CDR2: SGHTS and YDEGEE. V shed 4 bases and J shed 0 bases, with 13 bases lying between them. This CDR3 reads CASSHRQALNTEAFF. DNA of the CDR3: TGTGCCAGCAGCCACCGACAGGCCTTGAACACTGAAGCTTTCTTT.

This clonotype appeared many times. This chain joins TRBV7-3 and TRBJ2-5; D call uncertain. This CDR3 comprises 13 residues. V lost 2 bases, J lost 5 bases, and 9 bases lay in between. Germline values: CDR1 SGHTA, CDR2 FQGTGA. CDR3 DNA: TGTGCCAGCAGCTTAGGGTATATGGAGACCCAGTACTTC. Its protein is CASSLGYMETQYF.

The sample holds many counts of this clonotype. This sequence joins TRBV4-3 and TRBJ1-6, with a tentative D call TRBD1 (5 bases). CDR1 and CDR2 from the germline V gene are LGHNA and YSLEER. CDR3 length: 13 amino acids. V was trimmed by 5 bases and J by 8 bases, leaving 10 bases between them. The CDR3 nucleotides read TGCGCCAGCAGCGCAGGGTGGGATTCACCCCTCCACTTT. Translating gives CASSAGWDSPLHF.

This clonotype was counted many times. The chain recombines TRBV19 with TRBJ2-1; 9 bases match TRBD2. The CDR3 runs 15 residues. Germline assignment: CDR1 LNHDA and CDR2 SQIVND (reference sequence). V gave up 4 bases and J gave up 4 bases; unmatched junction bases: 5. In nucleotides, the CDR3 is TGTGCCAGTAGTAGGGCTAGCGGGAATTACAATGAGCAGTTCTTC. Amino acid sequence: CASSRASGNYNEQFF.

This clonotype was observed many times. The chain links TRBV20-1 to TRBJ2-1; 12 bases align to TRBD2. Germline trimming cut 3 bases from V and 0 bases from J; bases unmatched to any gene: 12. Germline V CDR1 and CDR2: DFQATT, SNEGSKA (reference sequence). The CDR3 is made up of 19 amino acids. The CDR3 coding sequence is TGCAGTGCTAGCCAGAGAGCTAGCGGGGGGGCGAGCTCCTACAATGAGCAGTTCTTC. The encoded protein is CSASQRASGGASSYNEQFF.

This clonotype showed up many times. This rearrangement joins TRBV18 to TRBJ1-5; TRBD1 is a possible D gene (6 bases). V dropped 2 bases and J dropped 4 bases, with 6 bases sitting between them. Germline assignment: CDR1 KGHSH and CDR2 LQKENI. The CDR3 runs to 13 residues. CDR3 nucleotides: TGTGCCAGCTCACCAGGACAGAATCAGCCCCAGCATTTT. It translates to CASSPGQNQPQHF.

This sequence joins TRBV28 and TRBJ2-5; 9 bases map to TRBD2. This CDR3 spans 15 amino acids. The V gene end was trimmed by 5 bases and the J gene end by 2 bases; junction bases not matched to a gene: 6. Germline CDR1 is MDHEN and CDR2 is SYDVKM. The CDR3 region has the DNA TGTGCCAGCAGTCGACTAGCGGAGCTTCAAGAGACCCAGTACTTC. This translates into CASSRLAELQETQYF.

The chain employs TRBV6-6 and TRBJ2-4; 7 bases fit TRBD2. V gave up 5 bases and J gave up 1 base; unmatched junction bases: 2. This CDR3 has 14 residues. In germline, CDR1 is MNHNY, CDR2 SVGAGI (reference sequence). CDR3 in amino acids: CASSLRGAKNIQYF. The CDR3 nucleotides read TGTGCCAGCAGTCTGCGGGGGGCCAAAAACATTCAGTACTTC.

This clonotype was recorded many times. The chain uses TRBV7-6 and TRBJ2-1, with 9 bases fitting TRBD1. Germline CDR1 reads SGHVS; CDR2 reads FNYEAQ. This CDR3 comprises 15 residues. Trimming cost V 5 bases and J 2 bases; bases outside gene matches: 4. DNA for the CDR3: TGTGCCAGCAGCCAGGGACAGGGCCCCTACAATGAGCAGTTCTTC. This translates into CASSQGQGPYNEQFF.

In its sample, this clonotype was seen once. This chain links TRBV6-4 with TRBJ1-3; D gene ambiguous. In germline, CDR1 is MRHNA, CDR2 SNTAGT. The CDR3 contains 12 residues. Between the trimmed V and J ends, which lost 7 bases and 5 bases, there was a span of 9 bases. The CDR3 protein is CASINGRNTIYF. The CDR3 nucleotides read TGTGCCAGCATAAATGGGCGAAACACCATATATTTT.

This clonotype was observed many times. V is TRBV6-5 and J is TRBJ2-3, with 7 bases aligning to TRBD2. CDR1 MNHEY and CDR2 SVGAGI come from the germline V gene. V gave up 6 bases and J gave up 4 bases; unmatched junction bases: 13. This CDR3 is 16 amino acids long. CDR3 in amino acids: CASSYTRAGRADTQYF. CDR3 nucleotide sequence: TGTGCCAGCAGCTATACCCGGGCAGGGAGGGCAGATACGCAGTATTTT.

As for this clonotype: This sequence may be a read error, since a much larger clone differs from it by one base. V and J are TRBV5-6 and TRBJ2-7; TRBD1 agrees at 7 bases. The CDR3 is 14 amino acids. Per the germline V gene, CDR1 is SGHDT and CDR2 is YYEEEE. This chain's CDR3 is CAGSPGQLQTEQYF. CDR3 DNA sequence: TGTGCCGGCAGTCCGGGACAGTTACAAACCGAGCAGTACTTC. The full variable domain, with the rest looked up from reference TRBV5-6 and TRBJ2-7, is DAGVTQSPTHLIKTRGQQVTLRCSPKSGHDTVSWYQQALGQGPQFIFQYYEEEERQRGNFPDRFSGHQFPNYSSELNVNALLLGDSALYLCAGSPGQLQTEQYFGPGTRLTVT.

This clonotype was seen at least ten times. V and J are TRBV12-3 or TRBV12-4 and TRBJ2-7; 11 nucleotides align to TRBD2. The CDR3 is made up of 15 amino acids. J lost 5 bases, V lost 5 bases, and 8 bases had no gene match. CDR3 loop: CASSQPTSGIDEQYF. The CDR3 DNA reads TGTGCCAGCAGTCAACCGACTAGCGGGATTGACGAGCAGTACTTC.

The chain has TRBV28 and TRBJ2-3, with TRBD1 matching 8 bases. Trimming cost V 7 bases and J 7 bases; bases outside gene matches: 10. CDR3 length equals 14 residues. In germline, CDR1 is MDHEN, CDR2 SYDVKM. This CDR3 reads CASNDSNRGYTQYF. The CDR3, as DNA: TGTGCCAGCAATGATTCTAACAGGGGGTATACGCAGTATTTT.

This clonotype was observed a single time. The rearrangement joins TRBV29-1 to TRBJ2-3; 8 bases are shared with TRBD2. V shed 4 bases and J 4 bases; nucleotides not matched to a gene: 22. Germline values: CDR1 SQVTM, CDR2 ANQGSEA. The CDR3 totals 19 residues. This chain's CDR3 is CSVVGGAKRDTRGADTQYF. CDR3 bases: TGCAGCGTTGTCGGGGGGGCAAAACGGGACACCCGAGGGGCAGATACGCAGTATTTT.

The CDR3 sequence: CASSVDGGLATEAFF. The DNA for the CDR3 is TGTGCCAGCAGCGTAGATGGGGGTCTAGCCACTGAAGCTTTCTTT. The chain is built from TRBV9 and TRBJ1-1, with TRBD1 as a possible D gene (5 bases). Deletions cut 0 bases from V and 4 bases from J, with 13 bases between. CDR1 and CDR2 (germline): SGDLS, YYNGEE. The CDR3 has 15 residues.

At least ten counts were recorded for this clonotype. The J gene is TRBJ2-1, the V gene TRBV2; D might be TRBD1 or TRBD2, each matching 5 bases. The V end was cut by 9 bases, the J end by 12 bases, with 21 bases between. CDR3 size: 13 residues. In germline, CDR1 is SNHLY, CDR2 FYNNEI. CDR3 DNA: TGTGCCAGGCAAGCCGGGGCCACCTTGGGGCAGTTCTTC. It translates to CARQAGATLGQFF. The full variable domain, in which reference TRBV2 and TRBJ2-1 provide the parts outside the CDR3, is EPEVTQTPSHQVTQMGQEVILRCVPISNHLYFYWYRQILGQKVEFLVSFYNNEISEKSEIFDDQFSVERPDGSNFTLKIRSTKLEDSAMYFCARQAGATLGQFFGPGTRLTVL.

This chain uses TRBV11-1 with TRBJ1-2; a weak D match, TRBD1 (5 bases). CDR3 length: 14 residues. Germline V gene data show CDR1 as SGHAT and CDR2 as FQDESV (reference sequence). V was pared by 5 bases and J by 7 bases, with 17 bases between. The CDR3 DNA reads as TGTGCCAGCAGCCCCGATGGGGGATCGGTTGGCTACACCTTC. Its translation: CASSPDGGSVGYTF. Filled out from reference TRBV11-1 and TRBJ1-2, the complete variable domain reads EAEVAQSPRYKITEKSQAVAFWCDPISGHATLYWYRQILGQGPELLVQFQDESVVDDSQLPKDRFSAERLKGVDSTLKIQPAELGDSAMYLCASSPDGGSVGYTFGSGTRLTVV.

This clonotype was observed a single time. This chain links TRBV9 with TRBJ1-2, with 8 bases lining up with TRBD1. After removal of 5 bases from V and 5 bases from J, the junction contained 11 bases not matched to a gene. The germline gives CDR1 SGDLS, CDR2 YYNGEE. This CDR3 has 15 amino acids. DNA of the CDR3: TGTGCCAGCAGTAGCGGGGACAGGCCCGTTTATGGCTACACCTTC. Translated, it gives CASSSGDRPVYGYTF. Full variable domain (remainder filled in from reference TRBV9 and TRBJ1-2): DSGVTQTPKHLITATGQRVTLRCSPRSGDLSVYWYQQSLDQGLQFLIQYYNGEERAKGNILERFSAQQFPDLHSELNLSSLELGDSALYFCASSSGDRPVYGYTFGSGTRLTVV.

This clonotype showed up just a few times. This chain connects TRBV5-4 to TRBJ1-1; D is unresolved. CDR3 length: 13 residues. Germline V lookup: CDR1 SGHNT, CDR2 YYREEE (reference sequence). V gave up 4 bases and J gave up 2 bases, with 9 bases separating them. For the CDR3, the DNA is TGTGCCAGCAGCGACCGATCTAACACTGAAGCTTTCTTT. It specifies CASSDRSNTEAFF.